This entry lists 8 T cell receptor beta chains sequenced from one sample in a study of cytomegalovirus exposure and HLA in healthy donors. Assay: immunoSEQ multiplex PCR; the TCRdb copy retains only in-frame clones and omits some. The table lists hundreds of thousands of clones, roughly nine tenths of them singletons. The sequencing input was PBMCs. These receptors all stem from a young man in good health and CMV-seropositive.

This sequence joins TRBV5-5 and TRBJ2-7, with D perhaps TRBD1 or TRBD2 (5 bases each). V was pared by 0 bases and J by 2 bases, with 15 bases between. Germline values: CDR1 SGHKS, CDR2 YYEKEE (reference sequence). The CDR3 consists of 16 residues. DNA of the CDR3: TGTGCCAGCAGCTTGGCCGGGGCCACTAGGCCCTACGAGCAGTACTTC. Its translation: CASSLAGATRPYEQYF.

The chain is built from TRBV30 and TRBJ2-3; no clear D. This CDR3 region has 14 residues. Trimming cost V 2 bases and J 1 base, with 10 bases left between them. Germline CDR1 reads GTSNPN; CDR2 reads SVGIG (reference sequence). CDR3 in amino acids: CAWSTSTGTDTQYF. The CDR3 DNA reads TGTGCCTGGAGTACAAGCACAGGCACAGATACGCAGTATTTT.

The J gene is TRBJ2-2, the V gene TRBV5-1; D remains ambiguous. The length of the CDR3 is 16 residues. V lost 6 bases and J 4 bases, leaving 19 bases between the germline ends. Germline V gene data show CDR1 as SGHRS and CDR2 as YFSETQ. CDR3 in amino acids: CASTPDSGALTGELFF. The CDR3, as DNA: TGCGCCAGCACCCCAGATAGTGGAGCCCTCACCGGGGAGCTGTTTTTT.

In DNA, the CDR3 is TGTGCCAGCAGTGAGGGATGGGCTGGGGCCAACGTCCTGACTTTC. It is translated as CASSEGWAGANVLTF. This sequence joins TRBV6-1 and TRBJ2-6; D call uncertain. The CDR3 runs to 15 residues. The germline V gene encodes CDR1 MNHNS and CDR2 SASEGT. Deletions cut 3 bases from V and 2 bases from J, with 8 bases between.

The J gene is TRBJ1-5, the V gene TRBV6-7; D is ambiguous. TRBV6-7 has ORF status, its function being uncertain. This CDR3 has 15 amino acids. V lost 2 bases, J lost 7 bases, and 15 bases lay in between. DNA of the CDR3: TGTGCCAGCAGTTACGGAGGACGTCGCCGGCAGCCCCAGCATTTT. Amino acids: CASSYGGRRRQPQHF.

The V gene is TRBV6-5, the J gene TRBJ2-7, with D unclear. V dropped 6 bases and J dropped 2 bases, with 5 bases sitting between them. Germline V gene sequence: CDR1 MNHEY, CDR2 SVGAGI. The CDR3 contains 11 residues. The CDR3 sequence: CASRGTYEQYF. CDR3 sequence (DNA): TGTGCCAGCAGGGGGACCTACGAGCAGTACTTC.

The chain combines TRBV6-5 with TRBJ1-1; D gene ambiguous. Between the trimmed V and J ends, which lost 1 base and 1 base, there was a span of 13 bases. The CDR3 consists of 16 residues. Germline V gene lookup returns CDR1 MNHEY and CDR2 SVGAGI. The CDR3 loop reads CASSYCEQEPNTEAFF. The CDR3 region has the DNA TGTGCCAGCAGTTACTGCGAGCAGGAACCGAACACTGAAGCTTTCTTT.

The chain recombines TRBV19 with TRBJ2-7; the D is unclear. This CDR3 contains 13 residues. With 0 bases removed from V and 6 bases from J, the gap between germline ends came to 9 bases. The germline CDR1 and CDR2 sequences are LNHDA and SQIVND (reference sequence). DNA of the CDR3: TGTGCCAGTAGTATAGATACGGGTCGCGAGCAGTACTTC. Protein product: CASSIDTGREQYF.